A single sample gave rise to the 5 T cell receptor beta chains below, sequenced in a study of blood T cell repertoires in COVID-19 (dated by TCRdb to 2019 to 2021). The method behind the library was the immunoSEQ multiplex PCR assay. Held by TCRdb, this immuneACCESS table contains in-frame sequences only and omits some clones. Under half of the omission traces to an unresolved V gene where checked; the cause of the rest is unknown. This sample lists roughly 70,000 clones; 80% to 90% were detected once. The ten largest clonotypes hold about 9.1% of the sample. The specimen was peripheral blood. The receptors were sampled from an elderly man with acute or convalescent COVID-19.

The gene calls are TRBV7-8 and TRBJ1-3, with 7 positions matching TRBD1. CDR3 length: 14 residues. Per the germline V gene, CDR1 is SGHVS and CDR2 is FQNEAQ. The trim removed 10 bases at V and 4 bases at J, leaving 10 bases unmatched. The CDR3 reads CATRRQGDGNTIYF. DNA for the CDR3: TGTGCCACTCGACGGCAGGGGGACGGAAACACCATATATTTT.

The V gene is TRBV2, the J gene TRBJ1-2; 7 positions agree with TRBD1. V trimming: 4 bases; J trimming: 4 bases; junction bases outside the gene matches: 3. This CDR3 contains 13 residues. Germline V CDR1 and CDR2: SNHLY, FYNNEI. The CDR3 loop reads CASSGDRVYGYTF. CDR3 nucleotide sequence: TGTGCCAGCAGTGGGGACAGAGTCTATGGCTACACCTTC.

This sequence joins TRBV7-9 and TRBJ2-2, with D tentatively TRBD1 (5 bases). V lost 9 bases and J 5 bases, leaving 19 bases between the germline ends. The CDR3 extends over 15 amino acids. Germline-derived CDR1 and CDR2 are SEHNR and FQNEAQ (reference sequence). CDR3 amino acids: CASGIRELRTGELFF. The CDR3, as DNA: TGTGCCAGTGGGATCAGGGAATTGCGGACCGGGGAGCTGTTTTTT. The variable domain in full, completed from reference TRBV7-9 and TRBJ2-2, reads DTGVSQNPRHKITKRGQNVTFRCDPISEHNRLYWYRQTLGQGPEFLTYFQNEAQLEKSRLLSDRFSAERPKGSFSTLEIQRTEQGDSAMYLCASGIRELRTGELFFGEGSRLTVL.

The rearrangement joins TRBV6-2 or TRBV6-3 to TRBJ2-1; a weak D match, TRBD2 (6 bases). CDR1 is MNHEY and CDR2 is SVGEGT in the germline V gene. Deletions cut 2 bases from V and 6 bases from J, with 17 bases between. The CDR3 length is 16 residues. The CDR3 loop is CASSYEPGLALNEQFF. For the CDR3, the DNA is TGTGCCAGCAGTTACGAACCGGGGCTAGCGCTCAATGAGCAGTTCTTC.

V is TRBV9 and J is TRBJ1-3; TRBD1 might be the D (6 bases). The germline CDR1 and CDR2 sequences are SGDLS and YYNGEE. The CDR3 is made up of 15 amino acids. Trimming cost V 0 bases and J 4 bases, with 11 bases left between them. The CDR3 sequence is CASSVDGGAGNTIYF. CDR3 DNA: TGTGCCAGCAGCGTAGATGGGGGCGCGGGAAACACCATATATTTT.